A single sample gave rise to the 17 T cell receptor beta chains below, sequenced in a study of radiotherapy plus CTLA-4 blockade in lung cancer. The repertoire was sequenced with immunoSEQ multiplex PCR; TCRdb's copy has only in-frame clones and lacks some. Here the sample spans about 32,000 clones, 75% being singletons. The specimen was peripheral blood, collected from a patient treated with radiotherapy plus ipilimumab. All receptors come from a human donor with non-small cell lung cancer that progressed on radiotherapy plus ipilimumab.

J is TRBJ1-5 and V is TRBV23-1; no clear D. TRBV23-1 is an ORF, and what it does is uncertain. The CDR3 is 14 residues long. Trimming cost V 4 bases and J 3 bases, with 10 bases left between them. Here the CDR3 DNA reads TGCGCCAGCAGTCGATCGGGTAACAATCAGCCCCAGCATTTT. Translating it yields CASSRSGNNQPQHF.

The chain couples TRBV9 to TRBJ2-6; D uncertain. Trimming took off 0 bases at V and 2 bases at J, with 9 bases between the two ends. Germline assignment: CDR1 SGDLS and CDR2 YYNGEE. The CDR3 is made up of 16 amino acids. CDR3 amino acids: CASSVGGIAGANVLTF. The CDR3 bases are TGTGCCAGCAGCGTAGGGGGTATCGCTGGGGCCAACGTCCTGACTTTC.

This clone was counted once. The chain carries TRBV5-8 and TRBJ2-7; D unclear. The V end was cut by 3 bases, the J end by 4 bases, with 8 bases between. The V gene's germline CDR1 is SGHTS and CDR2 YDEGEE. The CDR3 spans 12 residues. The CDR3 protein is CASSSAEYEQYF. CDR3 sequence (DNA): TGTGCCAGCAGCTCCGCGGAGTACGAGCAGTACTTC.

With regard to this clone: Other DNA sequences from this sample encode an identical CDR3 as well. V and J are TRBV9 and TRBJ2-1; D possibly uses TRBD1 or TRBD2 (5 bases each). Per germline, CDR1 SGDLS and CDR2 YYNGEE. The germline V and J ends were trimmed by 0 bases and 1 base, with 8 bases remaining between them. CDR3 length: 15 residues. The CDR3, as DNA: TGTGCCAGCAGCGTAGGAGGGGAATCCTACAATGAGCAGTTCTTC. As protein: CASSVGGESYNEQFF.

For the CDR3, the DNA is TGTGCCAGCAGCTTAGATTCAGGGTCACGGAGCACCATATATTTT. It translates to CASSLDSGSRSTIYF. The rearrangement joins TRBV11-2 to TRBJ1-3, with D maybe TRBD1 (5 bases). Per germline, CDR1 SGHAT and CDR2 FQNNGV. The CDR3 length is 15 residues. V gave up 0 bases and J gave up 9 bases, with 15 bases separating them.

The chain links TRBV7-2 to TRBJ2-1, with 13 bases that match TRBD2. With 5 bases clipped from V and 7 bases from J, the junction kept 2 bases outside the gene matches. There are 14 residues in the CDR3. Germline lookup yields CDR1 SGHTA and CDR2 FQGNSA. In DNA form, the CDR3 reads TGTGCCAGCAGCACTAGCGGGGGGGTGAATGAGCAGTTCTTC. Translating it yields CASSTSGGVNEQFF.

The V and J genes are TRBV28 and TRBJ2-3, with 7 bases fitting TRBD2. The CDR3 extends over 16 amino acids. Per the germline V gene, CDR1 is MDHEN and CDR2 is SYDVKM. Trimming removed 3 bases from V and 11 bases from J; junction bases left unmatched: 17. The CDR3 DNA reads TGTGCCAGCAGTTTTTCGAAGCGGGATCCCCACCCTAGGCAGTATTTT. Translation: CASSFSKRDPHPRQYF.

The chain is built from TRBV7-2 and TRBJ2-7; TRBD1 is a possible D gene (5 bases). Trimming shortened V by 5 bases and J by 1 base, and 9 bases separated the two germline ends. This CDR3 is built from 13 residues. Germline V CDR1 and CDR2: SGHTA, FQGNSA. CDR3 protein: CASSIRQSYEQYF. CDR3 nucleotides: TGTGCCAGCAGCATTAGACAGTCCTACGAGCAGTACTTC.

Note on this clone: Other DNA sequences in this sample translate to the same CDR3. The gene calls are TRBV5-1 and TRBJ2-3; the D is unclear. Looked up from germline, CDR1 is SGHRS and CDR2 is YFSETQ. Trimming removed 4 bases from V and 3 bases from J, with 15 bases in between. This CDR3 region has 15 residues. The CDR3 DNA reads TGCGCCAGCAGCCCCGGTCATGTGGGGACAGATACGCAGTATTTT. Translating it yields CASSPGHVGTDTQYF.

The chain joins TRBV28 to TRBJ1-5; D gene uncertain. Germline V lookup: CDR1 MDHEN, CDR2 SYDVKM. The V end was cut by 6 bases, the J end by 4 bases, with 16 bases between. The CDR3 sequence is 15 residues long. Written as DNA, the CDR3 is TGTGCCAGCAGCCCGAGGGCAGTGTGGAATCAGCCCCAGCATTTT. It translates to CASSPRAVWNQPQHF. Filled out from reference TRBV28 and TRBJ1-5, the complete variable domain reads DVKVTQSSRYLVKRTGEKVFLECVQDMDHENMFWYRQDPGLGLRLIYFSYDVKMKEKGDIPEGYSVSREKKERFSLILESASTNQTSMYLCASSPRAVWNQPQHFGDGTRLSIL.

The gene calls are TRBV18 and TRBJ2-7; tentative D call: TRBD2 (5 bases). The CDR3 is 14 amino acids. Trimming stripped 0 bases from V and 7 bases from J, with 13 bases between. Germline V gene sequence: CDR1 KGHSH, CDR2 LQKENI. CDR3 loop: CASSPPRRTGEQYF. Here the CDR3 DNA reads TGTGCCAGCTCACCACCCAGGAGGACTGGGGAGCAGTACTTC.

CDR3 nucleotides: TGTGCCAGTATACGACGCGGGACAGCCCTCCCGGCACATGGCTACACCTTC. It is translated as CASIRRGTALPAHGYTF. The chain employs TRBV2 and TRBJ1-2, with 7 bases identical to TRBD1. Germline CDR1 SNHLY, CDR2 FYNNEI. After removal of 9 bases from V and 6 bases from J, the junction contained 22 bases not matched to a gene. The CDR3 loop spans 17 amino acids.

This clone was seen only a few times. Here the CDR3 reads CASSQDEGGGGYGYTF. In DNA, the CDR3 is TGCGCCAGCAGCCAAGATGAGGGAGGGGGCGGTTATGGCTACACCTTC. V gene TRBV4-1 combines with J gene TRBJ1-2; 7 bases are a match to TRBD1. Germline trimming cut 0 bases from V and 5 bases from J; bases unmatched to any gene: 9. Germline V lookup: CDR1 MGHRA, CDR2 YSYEKL. The CDR3 extends over 16 amino acids.

Only one count was recorded for this clone. The chain links TRBV4-3 to TRBJ1-4; tentative D call: TRBD1 (5 bases). Germline V gene data show CDR1 as LGHNA and CDR2 as YSLEER. V lost 0 bases, J lost 7 bases, and 12 bases lay in between. CDR3 length: 15 amino acids. CDR3 loop: CASSQERTRIEKLFF. The CDR3 coding sequence is TGCGCCAGCAGCCAAGAAAGGACAAGGATTGAAAAACTGTTTTTT.

This chain connects TRBV14 to TRBJ2-5; TRBD1 matches 7 bases. Unmatched junction bases numbered 12, after V lost 1 base and J lost 4 bases. CDR1 and CDR2 from the germline V gene are SGHDN and FVKESK. CDR3 size: 17 residues. This CDR3 reads CASSQVVTGAERETQYF. The CDR3 bases are TGTGCCAGCAGCCAAGTTGTAACAGGGGCTGAACGAGAGACCCAGTACTTC.

The chain couples TRBV5-1 to TRBJ2-7, with TRBD1 as a possible D gene (6 bases). Germline CDR1 SGHRS, CDR2 YFSETQ. This CDR3 contains 13 residues. V was shortened by 2 bases and J by 5 bases, with 11 bases between the two germline ends. The CDR3 spells CASSFLPGDEQYF. The DNA for the CDR3 is TGCGCCAGCAGCTTTCTTCCAGGGGACGAGCAGTACTTC.

J is TRBJ2-2 and V is TRBV2, with a weak D call TRBD1 (7 bases). The V and J ends lost 7 bases and 0 bases respectively, with 18 bases between them. The CDR3 is made up of 17 amino acids. Germline V gives CDR1 SNHLY, CDR2 FYNNEI. CDR3 sequence (DNA): TGTGCCAGCAATTTGGAGGGGGCCGTATCGAACACCGGGGAGCTGTTTTTT. It encodes CASNLEGAVSNTGELFF.